A single T cell receptor (beta chain) is shown here with its context. The data derive from a study of shared clonotypes between healthy human individuals. Method: immunoSEQ multiplex PCR; TCRdb's copy keeps in-frame clones and lacks some. The sample holds some 2.1 million clones, 85% to 95% seen once. This receptor was taken from a man aged 18 to 30 in good health. The sample consisted of naive CD4+ T cells sorted from blood. The subset: CD45RA+ positively selected.

The CDR3 reads CASSLSDNAEKLFF. Here the CDR3 DNA reads TGTGCCAGCAGCTTATCCGATAATGCGGAAAAACTGTTTTTT. This chain uses TRBV7-9 with TRBJ1-4; D is ambiguous. V lost 2 bases to trimming and J lost 8 bases, with 12 bases between them. Germline V gives CDR1 SEHNR, CDR2 FQNEAQ (reference sequence). This CDR3 spans 14 amino acids.